Listed below are T cell receptor beta chains from one sample, sequenced in a study of cytomegalovirus exposure and HLA in healthy donors. Sequencing was performed with immunoSEQ multiplex PCR; in TCRdb, only in-frame clones are kept and a portion is missing. The table has about 150,000 clones, approximately 94% seen once. Sequencing used PBMCs. These receptors came from a man aged 18-30 years in good health and CMV-seropositive. Each CDR3 is given with its conserved first and last residue. The order of the fields is V gene, CDR3 length, clone size, J gene, D gene, CDR3 DNA, CDR3 protein. D genes are given only for firm matches. Size is omitted from some rows. Given values are once, few, many or a class for expanded clones.

v_call: TRBV15; cdr3_length: 18; clone_size: -; j_call: TRBJ1-5; d_call: -; cdr3_nt: TGTGCCACCAGCACCTGGACTAGGGGGGCCCATAGCAATCAGCCCCAGCATTTT; cdr3_aa: CATSTWTRGAHSNQPQHF
v_call: TRBV2; cdr3_length: 13; clone_size: -; j_call: TRBJ1-1; d_call: -; cdr3_nt: TGTGCCAGCAGCGACGGGAGGAACACTGAAGCTTTCTTT; cdr3_aa: CASSDGRNTEAFF
v_call: TRBV28; cdr3_length: 14; clone_size: -; j_call: TRBJ2-7; d_call: -; cdr3_nt: TGTGCCAGCAGTTCCGGGCCCCCGGAGGGGGAGCAGTACTTC; cdr3_aa: CASSSGPPEGEQYF
v_call: TRBV27; cdr3_length: 13; clone_size: -; j_call: TRBJ1-1; d_call: -; cdr3_nt: TGTGCCAGCAGTTACAGATTGAACACTGAAGCTTTCTTT; cdr3_aa: CASSYRLNTEAFF
v_call: TRBV5-4; cdr3_length: 14; clone_size: -; j_call: TRBJ1-2; d_call: -; cdr3_nt: TGTGCCAGCAGCCCCCGGGGAATGGATTATGGCTACACCTTC; cdr3_aa: CASSPRGMDYGYTF
v_call: TRBV5-5; cdr3_length: 16; clone_size: -; j_call: TRBJ2-3; d_call: TRBD2; cdr3_nt: TGTGCCAGCAGCCCACAGCGGGAGTCCTCGGGAGATACGCAGTATTTT; cdr3_aa: CASSPQRESSGDTQYF
v_call: TRBV2; cdr3_length: 13; clone_size: few; j_call: TRBJ1-5; d_call: TRBD1; cdr3_nt: TGTGCCAGTACAGCAGGGGGCGGTCAGCCCCAGCATTTT; cdr3_aa: CASTAGGGQPQHF
v_call: TRBV27; cdr3_length: 15; clone_size: -; j_call: TRBJ1-2; d_call: TRBD1; cdr3_nt: TGTGCCAGCAGTTCATCCTGGACAGGGAACTATGGCTACACCTTC; cdr3_aa: CASSSSWTGNYGYTF
v_call: TRBV5-1; cdr3_length: 18; clone_size: -; j_call: TRBJ2-3; d_call: TRBD2; cdr3_nt: TGCGCCAGCAGCTTGAACCCCACCACTAGCGGCGTTTCAGATACGCAGTATTTT; cdr3_aa: CASSLNPTTSGVSDTQYF
v_call: TRBV5-1; cdr3_length: 15; clone_size: -; j_call: TRBJ2-7; d_call: TRBD2; cdr3_nt: TGCGCCAGCAGCTTGGGGACTAGCCCCTCCTACGAGCAGTACTTC; cdr3_aa: CASSLGTSPSYEQYF
v_call: TRBV2; cdr3_length: 13; clone_size: -; j_call: TRBJ1-1; d_call: -; cdr3_nt: TGTGCCAGCAGACAGGTCTTGGGGACTGAAGCTTTCTTT; cdr3_aa: CASRQVLGTEAFF
v_call: TRBV13; cdr3_length: 12; clone_size: -; j_call: TRBJ2-5; d_call: -; cdr3_nt: TGTGCCAAAAGGGGGAGTCGAGAGACCCAGTACTTC; cdr3_aa: CAKRGSRETQYF
v_call: TRBV28; cdr3_length: 15; clone_size: -; j_call: TRBJ2-7; d_call: -; cdr3_nt: TGTGCCAGCAGCCGAGGGGGGGGGCAGACCTACGAGCAGTACTTC; cdr3_aa: CASSRGGGQTYEQYF
v_call: TRBV4-1; cdr3_length: 13; clone_size: -; j_call: TRBJ1-2; d_call: -; cdr3_nt: TGCGCCAGCAGCCAAGTTTTGGGCGCTGGCTACACCTTC; cdr3_aa: CASSQVLGAGYTF
v_call: TRBV5-1; cdr3_length: 18; clone_size: -; j_call: TRBJ1-3; d_call: -; cdr3_nt: TGCGCCAGCAGCTGGGGAGGATCCACAGGCATCCCTGGAAACACCATATATTTT; cdr3_aa: CASSWGGSTGIPGNTIYF
v_call: TRBV6-5; cdr3_length: 15; clone_size: -; j_call: TRBJ1-4; d_call: -; cdr3_nt: TGTGCCAGCAGCCATTTGCAGGGGACTAATGAAAAACTGTTTTTT; cdr3_aa: CASSHLQGTNEKLFF
v_call: TRBV4-1; cdr3_length: 16; clone_size: -; j_call: TRBJ1-4; d_call: -; cdr3_nt: TGCGCCAGCAGCTCACTAGGGTCTAAGGTTAATGAAAAACTGTTTTTT; cdr3_aa: CASSSLGSKVNEKLFF
v_call: TRBV7-2; cdr3_length: 14; clone_size: -; j_call: TRBJ1-2; d_call: -; cdr3_nt: TGTGCCAGCAGCCCCGGGACTCTTCTTTATGGCTACACCTTC; cdr3_aa: CASSPGTLLYGYTF
v_call: TRBV5-6; cdr3_length: 18; clone_size: -; j_call: TRBJ2-7; d_call: TRBD2; cdr3_nt: TGTGCCAGCAGCGGCCTGGGTGCGGGAGGGCCGTCAAACTACGAGCAGTACTTC; cdr3_aa: CASSGLGAGGPSNYEQYF
v_call: TRBV5-6; cdr3_length: 15; clone_size: -; j_call: TRBJ2-1; d_call: TRBD2; cdr3_nt: TGTGCCAGCAGCTTGGGGCTAGCGGGAATCAATGAGCAGTTCTTC; cdr3_aa: CASSLGLAGINEQFF
v_call: TRBV7-6; cdr3_length: 15; clone_size: -; j_call: TRBJ2-7; d_call: -; cdr3_nt: TGTGCCAGCAGCGCCGGAACAGGTTTATCCTACGAGCAGTACTTC; cdr3_aa: CASSAGTGLSYEQYF
v_call: TRBV6-6; cdr3_length: 14; clone_size: -; j_call: TRBJ1-6; d_call: -; cdr3_nt: TGTGCCAGCAGTTACGACAGTGGTAATTCACCCCTCCACTTT; cdr3_aa: CASSYDSGNSPLHF
v_call: TRBV2; cdr3_length: 16; clone_size: -; j_call: TRBJ2-7; d_call: TRBD1; cdr3_nt: TGTGCCAGCTCCCTATTCCCGGGACAGGGGTCCTACGAGCAGTACTTC; cdr3_aa: CASSLFPGQGSYEQYF
v_call: TRBV6-5; cdr3_length: 15; clone_size: -; j_call: TRBJ2-3; d_call: TRBD1; cdr3_nt: TGTGCCAGCAGTTACCCGGACAGGGTGGCAGATACGCAGTATTTT; cdr3_aa: CASSYPDRVADTQYF
v_call: TRBV30; cdr3_length: 11; clone_size: -; j_call: TRBJ1-1; d_call: TRBD1; cdr3_nt: TGTGCCTGGATACAGGGGGTTGAAGCTTTCTTT; cdr3_aa: CAWIQGVEAFF
v_call: TRBV6-1; cdr3_length: 15; clone_size: once; j_call: TRBJ2-5; d_call: TRBD2; cdr3_nt: TGTGCCAGCAGACGCCTAGCGGGCATCCAAGAGACCCAGTACTTC; cdr3_aa: CASRRLAGIQETQYF
v_call: TRBV2; cdr3_length: 17; clone_size: -; j_call: TRBJ2-3; d_call: TRBD2; cdr3_nt: TGTGCCAGCAGTGAAGAGGGCGGGAGGGCCGGTGGAGATACGCAGTATTTT; cdr3_aa: CASSEEGGRAGGDTQYF
v_call: TRBV12-2; cdr3_length: 17; clone_size: -; j_call: TRBJ2-7; d_call: -; cdr3_nt: TGTGCAAGTCGCGAAGAGTACAGGGGGCGAAACTCCTACGAGCAGTACTTC; cdr3_aa: CASREEYRGRNSYEQYF
v_call: TRBV7-6; cdr3_length: 16; clone_size: -; j_call: TRBJ2-5; d_call: -; cdr3_nt: TGTGCCAGCAGCTTATACCGGGACACCTTCCAAGAGACCCAGTACTTC; cdr3_aa: CASSLYRDTFQETQYF
v_call: TRBV19; cdr3_length: 15; clone_size: -; j_call: TRBJ1-2; d_call: -; cdr3_nt: TGTGCCAGTAGTCAACAGGGCGAAGGGGCATATGGCTACACCTTC; cdr3_aa: CASSQQGEGAYGYTF
v_call: TRBV27; cdr3_length: 15; clone_size: -; j_call: TRBJ2-2; d_call: TRBD1; cdr3_nt: TGTGCCAGCAGTTTCTACAGGGGGCACGGCGGGGAGCTGTTTTTT; cdr3_aa: CASSFYRGHGGELFF
v_call: TRBV27; cdr3_length: 16; clone_size: -; j_call: TRBJ1-2; d_call: -; cdr3_nt: TGTGCCAGCAGTCCGATAGGGACACTCCGGGCGAGAGGCTACACCTTC; cdr3_aa: CASSPIGTLRARGYTF
v_call: TRBV7-6; cdr3_length: 19; clone_size: -; j_call: TRBJ2-6; d_call: TRBD1; cdr3_nt: TGTGCCAGCAGCTCGAACACCGGGACAGGAGCCTCTGGGGCCAACGTCCTGACTTTC; cdr3_aa: CASSSNTGTGASGANVLTF
v_call: TRBV7-9; cdr3_length: 14; clone_size: -; j_call: TRBJ2-1; d_call: -; cdr3_nt: TGTGCCAGCAGCTTTGCCGGGTTGGGCAATGAGCAGTTCTTC; cdr3_aa: CASSFAGLGNEQFF
v_call: TRBV5-4; cdr3_length: 15; clone_size: once; j_call: TRBJ2-7; d_call: -; cdr3_nt: TGTGCCAGCAGCCTTCTCGGGAGCCGTTGGGACGAGCAGTACTTC; cdr3_aa: CASSLLGSRWDEQYF
v_call: TRBV7-6; cdr3_length: 16; clone_size: -; j_call: TRBJ2-2; d_call: TRBD1; cdr3_nt: TGTGCCAGCAGCCCTATGGACAGGGTTAACACCGGGGAGCTGTTTTTT; cdr3_aa: CASSPMDRVNTGELFF
v_call: TRBV27; cdr3_length: 14; clone_size: -; j_call: TRBJ2-7; d_call: TRBD2; cdr3_nt: TGTGCCAGCAGTTTAGTAGCGGGAGGTGGCGAGCAGTACTTC; cdr3_aa: CASSLVAGGGEQYF
v_call: TRBV13; cdr3_length: 13; clone_size: -; j_call: TRBJ2-3; d_call: -; cdr3_nt: TGTGCCAGCAGCCTTAGCGGTGGAGATACGCAGTATTTT; cdr3_aa: CASSLSGGDTQYF
v_call: TRBV2; cdr3_length: 17; clone_size: -; j_call: TRBJ2-7; d_call: TRBD2; cdr3_nt: TGTGCCAGCACCCGTTCCGGGACTAGCGGGGGCATCTACGAGCAGTACTTC; cdr3_aa: CASTRSGTSGGIYEQYF
v_call: TRBV27; cdr3_length: 13; clone_size: once; j_call: TRBJ2-5; d_call: -; cdr3_nt: TGTGCCAGCAGTCGGCAGGGACAAGAGACCCAGTACTTC; cdr3_aa: CASSRQGQETQYF
v_call: TRBV5-4; cdr3_length: 15; clone_size: few; j_call: TRBJ1-2; d_call: TRBD1; cdr3_nt: TGTGCCAGCAGCTCCCGACAGGGGTTGGGCTATGGCTACACCTTC; cdr3_aa: CASSSRQGLGYGYTF
v_call: TRBV5-1; cdr3_length: 15; clone_size: -; j_call: TRBJ1-2; d_call: TRBD1; cdr3_nt: TGCGCCAGCAGGACCGGACAGGGGGCGGACTATGGCTACACCTTC; cdr3_aa: CASRTGQGADYGYTF
v_call: TRBV2; cdr3_length: 15; clone_size: -; j_call: TRBJ2-3; d_call: TRBD1; cdr3_nt: TGTGCCAGCAAAAGGGACAGCGGCCCCACAGATACGCAGTATTTT; cdr3_aa: CASKRDSGPTDTQYF
v_call: TRBV15; cdr3_length: 15; clone_size: -; j_call: TRBJ2-2; d_call: TRBD2; cdr3_nt: TGTGCCACCAGCCTAGCGGAGGCGAACACCGGGGAGCTGTTTTTT; cdr3_aa: CATSLAEANTGELFF
v_call: TRBV2; cdr3_length: 15; clone_size: -; j_call: TRBJ2-7; d_call: TRBD2; cdr3_nt: TGTGCCAGCAGTATACTAGCGGGCAACTCCTACGAGCAGTACTTC; cdr3_aa: CASSILAGNSYEQYF
v_call: TRBV10-3; cdr3_length: 13; clone_size: -; j_call: TRBJ2-5; d_call: TRBD2; cdr3_nt: TGTGCCATCAGTGGCACTAGCGGAGAGACCCAGTACTTC; cdr3_aa: CAISGTSGETQYF